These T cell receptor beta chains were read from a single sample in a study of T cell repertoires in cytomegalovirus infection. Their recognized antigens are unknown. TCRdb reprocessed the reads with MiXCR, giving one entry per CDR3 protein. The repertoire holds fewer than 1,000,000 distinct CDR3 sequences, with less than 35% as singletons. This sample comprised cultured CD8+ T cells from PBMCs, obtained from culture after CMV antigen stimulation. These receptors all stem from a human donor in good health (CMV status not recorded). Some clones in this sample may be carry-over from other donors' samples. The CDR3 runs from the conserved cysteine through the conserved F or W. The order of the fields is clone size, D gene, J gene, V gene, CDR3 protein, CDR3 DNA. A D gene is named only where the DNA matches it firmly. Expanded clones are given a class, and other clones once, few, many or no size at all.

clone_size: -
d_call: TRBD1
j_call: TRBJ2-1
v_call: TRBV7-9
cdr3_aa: CASSYDRGVLYNEQFF
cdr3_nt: TGTGCCAGCAGCTACGACAGGGGTGTGTTATACAATGAGCAGTTCTTC

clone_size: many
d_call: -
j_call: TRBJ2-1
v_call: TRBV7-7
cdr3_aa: CASSPFSRPNEQFF
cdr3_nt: TGTGCTAGCAGCCCCTTCTCCCGACCCAATGAGCAGTTCTTC

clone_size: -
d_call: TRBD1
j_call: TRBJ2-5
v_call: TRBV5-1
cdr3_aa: CASSFYSGQAQGGETQYF
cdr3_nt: TGCGCCAGCAGCTTTTACTCAGGACAGGCCCAAGGTGGAGAGACCCAGTACTTC

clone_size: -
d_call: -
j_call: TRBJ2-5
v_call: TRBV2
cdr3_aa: CASSDGHGQETQYF
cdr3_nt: TGTGCCAGCAGTGACGGCCACGGACAAGAGACCCAGTACTTC

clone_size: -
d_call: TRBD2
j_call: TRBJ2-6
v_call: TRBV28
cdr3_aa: CASSFPTSGGAGANVLTF
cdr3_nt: TGTGCCAGCAGTTTCCCGACTAGCGGGGGAGCGGGGGCCAACGTCCTGACTTTC

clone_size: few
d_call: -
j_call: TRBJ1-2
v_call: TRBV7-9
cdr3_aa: CASSPPESGNYGYTF
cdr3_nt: TGTGCCAGCAGCCCCCCCGAGTCGGGGAACTATGGCTACACCTTC

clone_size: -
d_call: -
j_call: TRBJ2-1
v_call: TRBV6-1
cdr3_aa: CASSQYEQFF
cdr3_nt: TGTGCCAGCAGTCAGTATGAGCAGTTCTTC

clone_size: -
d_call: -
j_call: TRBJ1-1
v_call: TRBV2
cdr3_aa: CASSLAYMNTEAFF
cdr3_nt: TGTGCCAGTTCCCTGGCTTACATGAACACTGAAGCTTTCTTT

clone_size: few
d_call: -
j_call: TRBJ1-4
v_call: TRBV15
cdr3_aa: CATSEGEATNEKLFF
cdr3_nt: TGTGCCACCAGCGAGGGGGAGGCAACTAATGAAAAACTGTTTTTT

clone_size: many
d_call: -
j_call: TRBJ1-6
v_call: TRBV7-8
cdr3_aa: CASSKIGPRDNNSPLHF
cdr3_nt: TGTGCCAGCAGTAAAATCGGGCCACGGGATAATAATTCACCCCTCCACTTT

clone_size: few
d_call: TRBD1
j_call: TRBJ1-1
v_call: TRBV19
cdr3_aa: CASNSQGFTEAFF
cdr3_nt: TGTGCCAGTAACTCACAGGGGTTTACTGAAGCTTTCTTT

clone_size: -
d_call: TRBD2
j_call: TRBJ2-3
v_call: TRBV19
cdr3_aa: CASKVQAGDTDTQYF
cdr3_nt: TGTGCCAGTAAAGTTCAAGCGGGGGACACAGATACGCAGTATTTT

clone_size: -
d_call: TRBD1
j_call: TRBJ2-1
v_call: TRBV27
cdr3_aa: CASLGQGRTEQFF
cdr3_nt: TGTGCCAGCCTCGGACAGGGGAGGACTGAGCAGTTCTTC

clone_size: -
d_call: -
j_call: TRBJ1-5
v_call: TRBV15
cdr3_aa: CATSSAGNQPQHF
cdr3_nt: TGTGCCACCAGTAGCGCGGGCAATCAGCCCCAGCATTTT

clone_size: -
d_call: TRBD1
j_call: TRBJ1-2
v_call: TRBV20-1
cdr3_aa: CSATQGGSYGYTF
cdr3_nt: TGCAGTGCCACCCAGGGGGGGTCCTATGGCTACACCTTC

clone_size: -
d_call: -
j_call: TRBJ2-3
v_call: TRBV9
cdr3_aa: CASSSTGDFPRTQYF
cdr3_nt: TGTGCCAGCTCAAGCACGGGTGACTTCCCGAGGACGCAGTATTTT

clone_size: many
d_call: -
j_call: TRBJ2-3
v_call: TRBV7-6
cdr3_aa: CASSSHRDLKSFTDTQYF
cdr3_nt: TGTGCCAGCAGCTCCCACCGGGACCTCAAATCCTTCACAGATACGCAGTATTTT

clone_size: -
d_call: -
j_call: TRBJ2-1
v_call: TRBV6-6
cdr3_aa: CASSCSWQGNYNEQFF
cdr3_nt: TGTGCCAGCAGTTGCTCGTGGCAGGGGAACTACAATGAGCAGTTCTTC

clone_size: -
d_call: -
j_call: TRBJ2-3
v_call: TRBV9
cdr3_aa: CASSPRGLASTDTQYF
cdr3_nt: TGTGCCAGCAGCCCGCGAGGGCTAGCGAGCACAGATACGCAGTATTTT

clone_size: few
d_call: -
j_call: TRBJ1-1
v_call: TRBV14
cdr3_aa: CASSQVRGGSWNTEAFF
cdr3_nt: TGTGCCAGCAGCCAAGTAAGGGGAGGGTCGTGGAACACTGAAGCTTTCTTT

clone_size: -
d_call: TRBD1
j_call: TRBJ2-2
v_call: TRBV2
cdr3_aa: CASSAGQGKTGELFF
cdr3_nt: TGTGCCAGCAGTGCCGGACAGGGAAAAACCGGGGAGCTGTTTTTT

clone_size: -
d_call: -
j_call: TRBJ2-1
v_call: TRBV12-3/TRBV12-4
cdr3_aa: CASSPDTEQFF
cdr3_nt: TGTGCCAGCAGTCCCGACACGGAGCAGTTCTTC

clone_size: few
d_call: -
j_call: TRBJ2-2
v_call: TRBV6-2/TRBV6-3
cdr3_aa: CASSYARTGELFF
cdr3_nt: TGTGCCAGCAGTTACGCTCGCACCGGGGAGCTGTTTTTT

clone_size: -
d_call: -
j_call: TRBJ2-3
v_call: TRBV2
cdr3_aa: CASSEAPGRGTDTQYF
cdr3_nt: TGTGCCAGCAGTGAAGCCCCCGGCCGGGGCACAGATACGCAGTATTTT

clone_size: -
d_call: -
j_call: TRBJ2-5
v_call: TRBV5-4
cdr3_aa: CASSLAPLGEETQYF
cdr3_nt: TGTGCCAGCAGCTTGGCCCCCCTAGGAGAAGAGACCCAGTACTTC

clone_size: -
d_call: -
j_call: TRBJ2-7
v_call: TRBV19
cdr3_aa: CASSLAFGTSYEQYF
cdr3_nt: TGTGCCAGTAGTTTAGCATTTGGGACTTCCTACGAGCAGTACTTC

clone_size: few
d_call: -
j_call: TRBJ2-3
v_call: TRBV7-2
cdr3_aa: CASSLEAKFTDTQYF
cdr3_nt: TGTGCCAGCAGCTTGGAGGCTAAATTCACAGATACGCAGTATTTT

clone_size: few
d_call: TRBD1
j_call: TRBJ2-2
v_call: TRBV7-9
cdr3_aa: CASSLGGQPNPELFF
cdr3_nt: TGTGCCAGCAGCTTAGGGGGACAGCCGAACCCGGAGCTGTTTTTT

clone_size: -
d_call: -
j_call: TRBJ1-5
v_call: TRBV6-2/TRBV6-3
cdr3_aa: CASSEHPGLINQPQHF
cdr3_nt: TGTGCCAGCAGTGAACATCCGGGACTCATCAATCAGCCCCAGCATTTT

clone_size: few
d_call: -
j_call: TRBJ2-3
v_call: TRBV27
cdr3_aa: CASSHVGGGTDTQYF
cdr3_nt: TGTGCCAGCAGTCATGTCGGGGGCGGAACAGATACGCAGTATTTT

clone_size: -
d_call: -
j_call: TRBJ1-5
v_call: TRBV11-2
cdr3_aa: CASSRTGKPQHF
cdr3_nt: TGTGCCAGCAGTCGTACAGGGAAGCCCCAGCATTTT

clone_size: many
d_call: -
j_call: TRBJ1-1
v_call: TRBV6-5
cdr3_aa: CASSYSTGQMNTEAFF
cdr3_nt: TGTGCCAGCAGTTACTCAACAGGGCAGATGAACACTGAAGCTTTCTTT

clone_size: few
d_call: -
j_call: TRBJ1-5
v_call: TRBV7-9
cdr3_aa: CASSPTTGGDGNQPQHF
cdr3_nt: TGTGCCAGCAGCCCGACCACGGGGGGGGATGGCAATCAGCCCCAGCATTTT

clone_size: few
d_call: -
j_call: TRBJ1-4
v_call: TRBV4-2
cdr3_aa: CASSQGRRSTDEKLFF
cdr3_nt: TGTGCCAGCAGCCAGGGCCGACGTTCCACAGATGAAAAACTGTTTTTT

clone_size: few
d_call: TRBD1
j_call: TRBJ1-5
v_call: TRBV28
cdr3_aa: CASSFPGQGARQPQHF
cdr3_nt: TGTGCCAGCAGTTTCCCGGGACAGGGGGCGCGTCAGCCCCAGCATTTT

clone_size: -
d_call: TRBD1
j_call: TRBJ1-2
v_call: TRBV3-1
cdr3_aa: CASSETGEAGYTF
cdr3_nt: TGTGCCAGCAGCGAAACAGGGGAGGCAGGCTACACCTTC

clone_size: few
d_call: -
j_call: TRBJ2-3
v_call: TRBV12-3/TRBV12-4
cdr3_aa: CASSFGPVDTQYF
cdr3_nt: TGTGCCAGCAGTTTCGGACCAGTCGATACGCAGTATTTT

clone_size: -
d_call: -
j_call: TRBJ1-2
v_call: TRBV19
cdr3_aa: CATREGRGCVF
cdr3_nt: TGTGCCACCAGGGAGGGAAGAGGCTGCGTCTTC